The rows below give T cell receptor beta chains drawn from one sample of a study of T cells in Graves' hyperthyroidism and ophthalmopathy. TCRdb called the multiplex PCR reads again in MiXCR, with one record for every CDR3 protein. The sample lists about 510,000 distinct CDR3 sequences; around 43% were seen once. Sequencing was done on a sample of peripheral blood or thyroid tissue (not recorded which). The receptors were gathered from an adult woman with Graves' disease, either hyperthyroidism or ophthalmopathy (not recorded which). Each CDR3 is given with its conserved first and last residue. A D gene is named only where the DNA matches it firmly. Expanded clones get a size class; other rows say once, few or many, or leave the size out.

clone_size,d_call,v_call,j_call,cdr3_nt,cdr3_aa
NA,NA,TRBV7-2,TRBJ2-5,TGTGCCAGCGGGGGGGCGCTCGGAGGGAGGACCCAGTACTTC,CASGGALGGRTQYF
NA,TRBD1,TRBV24-1,TRBJ2-7,TGTGCCACCAGTGACTACGACGGACAGGGCGGCGGGGAGCAGTACTTC,CATSDYDGQGGGEQYF
few,NA,TRBV14,TRBJ1-1,TGTGCCAGCAGCCTCGCAGCTCATGCTGAAGCTTTCTTT,CASSLAAHAEAFF
few,NA,TRBV7-8,TRBJ1-3,TGTGCCAGCAGCCCAACAAGGGGGGGAAACACCATATATTTT,CASSPTRGGNTIYF
many,NA,TRBV30,TRBJ1-1,TGTGCCTGGAGTGTCCCGAACACTGAAGCTTTCTTT,CAWSVPNTEAFF
few,NA,TRBV29-1,TRBJ2-5,TGCAGCGTTTTAGACCAAGAGACCCAGTACTTC,CSVLDQETQYF
NA,TRBD1,TRBV25-1,TRBJ1-5,TGTGCCAGCAGTGCCTCGGGGGGCAGCTGGGGACAGTATCAGCCCCAGCATTTT,CASSASGGSWGQYQPQHF
NA,NA,TRBV5-1,TRBJ2-2,TGCGCCAGCAGCTTGGCCGGCTGGGTAGGAACCGGGGAGCTGTTTTTT,CASSLAGWVGTGELFF
few,NA,TRBV29-1,TRBJ2-7,TGCAGCGTATCATGGGGAACAGTGTACGAGCAGTACTTC,CSVSWGTVYEQYF
many,NA,TRBV6-5,TRBJ2-7,TGTGCCAGCAGTTACTTTTCGGGTGTCCTGTACTTC,CASSYFSGVLYF
NA,NA,TRBV7-9,TRBJ2-7,TGTGCCAGCAGCCCCCCTTCGAGGGCCAGGGGCTACGAGCAGTACTTC,CASSPPSRARGYEQYF
NA,TRBD1,TRBV2,TRBJ2-7,TGTGCCAGCAGTGAAAGAGGGACAGGACAATTCTACGAGCAGTACTTC,CASSERGTGQFYEQYF
many,NA,TRBV5-1,TRBJ1-1,TGCGCCAGCAGCTCTCTACGGGACGGGGGCACTGAAGCTTTCTTT,CASSSLRDGGTEAFF
NA,TRBD1,TRBV29-1,TRBJ1-2,TGCAGCGGAGGGGTAGGGGGCGCTGACTATGGCTACACCTTC,CSGGVGGADYGYTF
many,TRBD1,TRBV7-2,TRBJ1-5,TGTGCCAGCCGTTTACAGGGGGCAAGCAATCAGCCCCAGCATTTT,CASRLQGASNQPQHF
NA,NA,TRBV15,TRBJ1-5,TGTGCCACCAGCAGAGGGGACGGGCTATATAGCAATCAGCCCCAGCATTTT,CATSRGDGLYSNQPQHF
many,NA,TRBV7-3,TRBJ2-1,TGTGCCAGCAGACTGGACCCCGACAATGAGCAGTTCTTC,CASRLDPDNEQFF
once,NA,TRBV24-1,TRBJ2-5,TGTGCCACCAGTGATCCGCGGGGACCTCAAGAGACCCAGTACTTC,CATSDPRGPQETQYF
once,NA,TRBV7-8,TRBJ2-7,TGTGCCAGCAGCTTACTTGGTTCTGGGGATGGCGAGCAGTACTTC,CASSLLGSGDGEQYF
NA,NA,TRBV19,TRBJ1-4,TGTGCCAGTAATATCACGGGACAATCCACCGGGGAAAAACTGTTTTTT,CASNITGQSTGEKLFF
NA,NA,TRBV11-2,TRBJ1-5,NA,CASSFYICSAQDTGNQPQHF
NA,NA,TRBV5-8,TRBJ1-4,TGTGCCAGCAGCTTGGACCGTTGGGGGAGATTTGAAAAACTGTTTTTT,CASSLDRWGRFEKLFF
NA,NA,TRBV20-1,TRBJ1-1,TGCAGTGCTAGAGGGTGGGGCAGGGCTGACACTGAAGCTTTCTTT,CSARGWGRADTEAFF
NA,TRBD1,TRBV7-7,TRBJ1-4,TGTGCTAGCAGCTTGGACCAGGGGGATGAAAAACTGTTTTTT,CASSLDQGDEKLFF
NA,TRBD1,TRBV29-1,TRBJ2-7,TGCAGCTTTGGGGGAATACAGGGGATTGAGTACTTC,CSFGGIQGIEYF
NA,NA,TRBV5-1,TRBJ2-7,TGCGCCAGCAGCTTGTTACACTCGAGGCCGAGAGAGCAGTACTTC,CASSLLHSRPREQYF
NA,NA,TRBV10-3,TRBJ2-3,TGTGCCATCACCAAGCAGGCTAGTAGTCCCGATACGCAGTATTTT,CAITKQASSPDTQYF
few,NA,TRBV10-3,TRBJ1-3,TGTGCCAGCAGTGAACTGTACTCTGGAAACACCATATATTTT,CASSELYSGNTIYF
many,TRBD2,TRBV19,TRBJ2-2,TGTGCCAGTAGTAGGCTAGCGGGATCCGGGGAGCTGTTTTTT,CASSRLAGSGELFF
NA,NA,TRBV24-1,TRBJ1-5,TGTGCCACCAGTGATTTCCCGGGACAGCCCCAGCATTTT,CATSDFPGQPQHF
NA,TRBD1,TRBV20-1,TRBJ1-2,TGCAGTGGCCTGGGACAGAACTATAGCTACACCTTC,CSGLGQNYSYTF
NA,NA,TRBV2,TRBJ2-5,TGTGCCAGCAAGGATAGCCGCAACCAAGAGACCCAGTACTTC,CASKDSRNQETQYF
few,TRBD1,TRBV2,TRBJ1-6,TGTGCCAGCAGTTCGGAACCTCAGGGGGCGGGTCGTTCACCCCTCCACTTT,CASSSEPQGAGRSPLHF
NA,NA,TRBV12-3/TRBV12-4,TRBJ2-5,TGTGCCAGCACCCGGACAGTTTACCAAGAGACCCAGTACTTC,CASTRTVYQETQYF
many,NA,TRBV7-2,TRBJ1-1,TGTGCCAGCAGCTTCGTCAGGAGGCCCGCTGAAGCTTTCTTT,CASSFVRRPAEAFF
many,NA,TRBV7-9,TRBJ2-5,TGTGCCAGCAGCTTAGCGGGCACGCAAGAGACCCAGTACTTC,CASSLAGTQETQYF
many,TRBD1,TRBV20-1,TRBJ2-7,TGCAGTGCTCACGGACAGGGGGCCTACGAGCAGTACTTC,CSAHGQGAYEQYF
NA,NA,TRBV10-3,TRBJ1-1,TGTGCCATCAGTGAGTCGAGAGCGGGTACTGAAGCTTTCTTT,CAISESRAGTEAFF
few,NA,TRBV10-3,TRBJ2-2,TGTGCCATCAGTGCGTGGGACGGGAGTTACACCGGGGAGCTGTTTTTT,CAISAWDGSYTGELFF
NA,TRBD1,TRBV20-1,TRBJ1-3,TGCAGTGCTAGAGGGGACAGGGGCTCTGGAAACACCATATATTTT,CSARGDRGSGNTIYF
many,TRBD1,TRBV2,TRBJ1-4,TGTGCCAGCAGTGGACAGGGGGCCTATGAAAAACTGTTTTTT,CASSGQGAYEKLFF
few,NA,TRBV5-1,TRBJ2-7,TGCGCCAGCAGCCCTCCACGTAACCCCTACGAGCAGTACTTC,CASSPPRNPYEQYF
many,TRBD2,TRBV7-8,TRBJ2-5,TGTGCCAGCAGCGTCCCCCGGGGACTAGCAGCCCAAGAGACCCAGTACTTC,CASSVPRGLAAQETQYF
once,NA,TRBV7-9,TRBJ1-3,TGTGCCAGCAGCGGACCCCTAAACTATGGAAACACCATATATTTT,CASSGPLNYGNTIYF
NA,TRBD2,TRBV7-6,TRBJ2-5,TGTGCCAGCAGCTTTGGGACTAGCGGGAGGTCTTCGGAGACCCAGTACTTC,CASSFGTSGRSSETQYF
many,TRBD2,TRBV12-3/TRBV12-4,TRBJ2-7,TGTGCCAGCAGTTTGAGTAGCGGGAGCGAGCAGTACTTC,CASSLSSGSEQYF
many,TRBD1,TRBV7-2,TRBJ1-4,TGTGCCAGCAGCACACAGGGGGGAACTAATGAAAAACTGTTTTTT,CASSTQGGTNEKLFF
many,NA,TRBV9,TRBJ1-6,TGTGCCAGCAGCGAAAGCCAACATAATTCACCCCTCCACTTT,CASSESQHNSPLHF
NA,NA,TRBV6-5,TRBJ1-1,TGTGCCAGCAGTTACTCTGGGGAATGGGGAACTGAAGCTTTCTTT,CASSYSGEWGTEAFF
NA,TRBD1,TRBV7-2,TRBJ2-5,TGTGCCAGCAGCTTCTTCCCGGGACAGGGGGGTGGCGAGACCCAGTACTTC,CASSFFPGQGGGETQYF
NA,TRBD2,TRBV10-3,TRBJ2-5,TGTGCCATCAGCCGGGGGGGGCAAGAGACCCAGTACTTC,CAISRGGQETQYF
NA,NA,TRBV10-3,TRBJ1-4,TGTGCCATCAGTGGGACAGATGAAAAACTGTTTTTT,CAISGTDEKLFF
NA,NA,TRBV20-1,TRBJ1-5,TGCAGTGCTAGAGATGGGGTGTTACCCCAGCATTTT,CSARDGVLPQHF
NA,TRBD1,TRBV19,TRBJ1-2,TGTGCCAGTAGTCTCGGGACAGGCGAGGTCCCCGGGGGCTACACCTTC,CASSLGTGEVPGGYTF
NA,NA,TRBV10-2,TRBJ1-2,TGCGCCAGCAGTTCCCGGGGAGGGCCACTCTATGGCTACACCTTC,CASSSRGGPLYGYTF
many,TRBD2,TRBV7-2,TRBJ2-2,TGTGCCAGCAGCTTATCGGGGGGGTTAAGGACCGGGGAGCTGTTTTTT,CASSLSGGLRTGELFF
few,NA,TRBV9,TRBJ2-7,TGTGCCAGCAGCGCTTCGGGACAAAACTACGAGCAGTACTTC,CASSASGQNYEQYF
many,TRBD1,TRBV7-9,TRBJ1-5,TGTGCCAGCAGCTTACAGGGGGCTCAGCAGCCCCAGCATTTT,CASSLQGAQQPQHF
many,NA,TRBV28,TRBJ1-2,TGTGCCAGCAGTTTATACCAGGACTATGGCTACACCTTC,CASSLYQDYGYTF
few,TRBD1,TRBV2,TRBJ1-5,TGTGCCAGCAGTGCTAGGGGCCCCGCCGGGACAGAGGGCGGGAGCAATCAGCCCCAGCATTTT,CASSARGPAGTEGGSNQPQHF